This T cell receptor beta chain was captured in a study of PD-L1 blockade in urothelial cancer. Study summary: The year 2014 saw patients start atezolizumab, 1,200 mg intravenously every 3 weeks.

V lost 1 base and J lost 7, with 15 bases in between. Per germline, CDR1 SGHRS and CDR2 YFSETQ. The CDR3 length is 15 residues. Study outcomes and limitations: Better survival was forecast by a pretreatment blood TCR clonality below the median.

Clones were read by immunoSEQ multiplex PCR, and TCRdb kept only the in-frame ones, dropping some. The data show around 66,000 clones, about 88% seen once. Turning to this clone: Its target is unknown.

As to time point: peripheral blood 6 weeks after treatment start. The input for sequencing was PBMCs, taken around atezolizumab (anti-PD-L1) treatment. This sequence joins TRBV5-1 and TRBJ1-3; D unclear. The sequence was collected from a man aged 60 to 75 with urothelial cancer. The CDR3 region is CASSLFLGPRNTIYF. Written as DNA, the CDR3 is TGCGCCAGCAGCTTGTTTCTGGGCCCTCGGAACACCATATATTTT.